This T cell receptor beta chain comes out of a study of cytomegalovirus exposure and HLA in healthy donors (dated 2017 in TCRdb). For the wider study: An earlier analysis of 587 of the donors reported 276 Gb of sequence data and 95 million to 120 million unique TCR beta sequences obtained from 180 million or so T cells. Roughly 300 gigabases of sequencing data and tens of millions of unique TCR sequences were included in an early release covering 500 to 750 HLA-typed donors. Of the approximately 370 genotyped donors, 81% were placed in the genetic ancestry cluster associated with self-reported Caucasian donors. The aim of the study was to test whether cataloging public T cell receptors could identify signatures of past pathogen exposure. The T cell repertoires of some 670 subjects were profiled by immunosequencing and related to cytomegalovirus serostatus. A separate validation cohort of roughly 130 different subjects was used in addition to the 666-subject first cohort. High-throughput TCR immunosequencing, statistical association of individual TCRs with disease status, and machine learning were combined to predict cytomegalovirus infection status. To study patterns of TCR occurrence, a later analysis re-analyzed previously published TCR beta repertoires from just over 650 donors and added high-resolution HLA genotyping. Rather than using new phenotypic data, the later analysis identified candidate immune exposures from TCR beta sequences and from how often those sequences occurred across donors. In an earlier analysis of around 540 of the donors, high-throughput TCR beta sequencing was used to judge whether each TCR beta V gene segment behaved as functional or pseudogenic. Donor age, sex, ethnicity and CMV serostatus were collected together with the repertoire data. A later genetic analysis took genome-wide SNP genotypes for 398 of the 666 donors and used that subset as a discovery cohort. All discovery cohort repertoires had been generated on a single sequencing platform. HLA typing included class I and class II loci at four-digit resolution. Typing coverage differed by locus: A, B, C, DRB1 and DQB1 were typed in about 629-640 donors, DQA1 in approximately 520, DPA1 in some 610, and DPB1 in just under 490. Four or five DR-DQ haplotypes were handled as single units for association and clustering because linkage in the cohort was strong. On average, over 200,000 unique TCR beta nucleotide sequences were sequenced per donor among several hundred genotyped donors of the cohort, with roughly 18% of those sequences being non-productive.

V is pruned by 5 bases and J by 0 bases, leaving 5 bases of the junction without a gene match. From cysteine to phenylalanine, the CDR3 is 18 amino acids long. Here the CDR3 DNA is all that survives: 54 bases in frame from base 1. CDR1 and CDR2, per the germline V gene (reference sequence), are WNHNN and SYGVQD. The cohort consisted of 600 or so healthy bone marrow donors. Cohort members were all nominally healthy when sampled, although unrecorded immune exposures were likely present. The donor tested CMV seropositive, placing the donor among the 250 to 350 seropositive members of the cohort. Each donor provided a peripheral blood sample, and peripheral blood mononuclear cells were used for TCR beta sequencing. Genomic DNA extraction from the blood cell samples was performed with the Qiagen DNeasy Blood Extraction Kit. This clone has more than one count but fewer than ten. Its cognate antigen has yet to be identified. Base-call qualities are not available, and no considerably larger clone is one nucleotide away.

Library generation was performed with the immunoSEQ multiplex PCR assay. For the multiplex PCR, a mixture combining 60 forward primers for TCR Vbeta segments and 13 reverse primers for TCR Jbeta segments was used. Amplification of the CDR3 region of rearranged TCR beta genes was performed with a multiplex PCR assay on genomic DNA. On the Illumina HiSeq System, the amplified TCR beta libraries were sequenced as 87-base-pair reads. Per the source publication's procedure: Across the 600 to 700 repertoires, a later analysis counted some 81 million unique TCR beta chains, 8.5 million to 12 million of which were shared by at least two donors. Raw reads were error-corrected and collapsed into unique sequences with a nearest-neighbor algorithm that merged closely related sequences to remove PCR and sequencing errors. CDR3 sequences were aligned to IMGT reference sequences to assign V, D and J gene segments. For a sequence to be retained, a match of at least six nucleotides was required to both a V gene segment and a J gene segment. A rearrangement counted as productive if the CDR3 had no stop codons and remained in frame with V and J, and every other rearrangement counted as non-productive. Following IMGT convention, CDR3 was defined as the stretch from the second conserved V-encoded cysteine up to the conserved J-encoded phenylalanine. The earlier analysis of about 610 of the donors excluded any sequence lacking an unambiguous match to a single V gene segment. In an earlier analysis of several hundred of the donors, V segments were called functional above 56.7% productive rearrangements and were called segregating when the between-donor standard deviation exceeded 5%. To diagnose cytomegalovirus status from the catalog of TCR beta chain sequences, a statistical classification framework was built. In a later analysis, TCR nucleotide sequences were compared against IMGT/GENE-DB human TR gene sequences so that V and J genes could be assigned. In a later analysis, CDR3 sequences and most-parsimonious VDJ recombination scenarios were assigned using the TCRdist pipeline. In a later analysis, each TCR beta chain was defined by its CDR3 amino acid sequence together with its V-gene family, and reads lacking a unique V-gene family were excluded. As a way to deal with suspected cross-contamination and a sequencing artifact, a later analysis dropped hundreds of nucleotide sequences that were highly shared and had low generation probability. For each public chain, a later analysis derived a clonal expansion index from normalized ranks of inferred template counts within each repertoire. Generation probabilities in a later analysis came from a VDJ recombination model fitted to out-of-frame rearrangements, and those results were checked against IGoR. A later analysis scored TCR-TCR, TCR-HLA and TCR-CMV co-occurrence with hypergeometric tests, applying a repertoire-size bias correction to TCR pairs. In a later analysis, false discovery rates were estimated by permuting HLA or CMV assignments 20 times. A later analysis grouped co-occurring TCRs with DBSCAN, adding TCRdist sequence similarity when clustering within HLA-allele-positive subsets. Co-occurrence clustering excluded repertoires with fewer than 30,000 or more than 120,000 public chains, plus five with anomalous nucleotide sharing. TCRdb holds this immuneACCESS table with in-frame rearrangements only. Some clones are missing; in checked studies, unresolved V genes explain under half, and the rest has no known cause. Clone size and V and J calls were adopted from that table, with D and trimming inferred from the DNA. Across this sample there are 100,000 to 150,000 clones, with around 70% seen only once. The ten largest clones represent approximately 2.6% of the sample.

Findings and caveats that apply to the study as a whole: Because HLA typing was missing for some donors at each locus, association tests included only the typed subset. Roughly uniform sequencing depth across donors was assumed in presence/absence analyses, although this assumption may not hold. In a later analysis, HLA-associated TCR beta chains showed more clonal expansion and lower generation probabilities than non-associated chains that were equally common. In a later genetic analysis, a missense DCLRE1C variant was associated with V-gene and J-gene trimming of TCR beta chains, and the association was replicated in an independent cohort. Cytomegalovirus status was reported to be diagnosed by the classifier with high specificity and sensitivity in both the original and validation cohorts. A group of highly shared sequence variants was considered likely to be a technical artifact of the sequencing pipeline. CMV serostatus was the only immune exposure information available for the cohort. Several of the top co-occurrence clusters appeared to be linked to parvovirus B19, influenza, CMV and Epstein-Barr virus, according to a later analysis. Compared with the 666-donor mean, donors in an Asian-associated ancestry cluster had fewer N-insertions in productive TCRs, according to a later genetic analysis. Because counts were too low, roughly 16 rarely observed V segments, including chromosome 9 orphons, were excluded from the earlier analysis of around 640 of the donors. According to a later analysis, TCR association rates differed among HLA loci, with DRB1 alleles showing the most associated TCRs and HLA-C alleles showing the fewest. Most TCR sequences were seen in very few donors, while some public TCRs were found in many individuals. A further reported finding was that TCR beta sequences accurately predicted the HLA-A and HLA-B alleles for most subjects in the first cohort. The 87-base-pair reads could not distinguish some IMGT-functional V segments, including TRBV6-2 and TRBV6-3, so those segments were excluded. Correlated functional status among segregating V segments might reflect linkage disequilibrium, but an unknown experimental factor could not be ruled out. A later analysis found that most CMV-associated TCR beta chains appeared HLA-restricted, with HLA associations seemingly driven largely by CMV exposure. In an earlier analysis of around 600 of the donors, most TCR beta V segments appeared in productive rearrangements about 87% or about 30% of the time, broadly matching IMGT annotations. A later analysis associated about 18,000 TCR beta sequences with specific HLA alleles at a false discovery rate of 0.05. When HLA alleles, especially DR and DQ, strongly co-occurred, TCR associations were difficult to assign to individual alleles. In this cohort, only TCR beta chains were sequenced, and detectable features were limited by the absence of alpha or paired-chain data. A few of the identified cytomegalovirus-associated TCR beta chains were confirmed in vitro to be specific for cytomegalovirus antigens. It was suggested by the authors that the approach could potentially be generalized to other disease states and immunological phenotypes. A total of 164 TCR beta chains were listed by the study as associated with cytomegalovirus.

The chain uses TRBV10-1 and TRBJ2-1, with TRBD2 identical over 15 junction bases. Specimen: PBMCs. The clonotype originates from a woman aged 55-69 years in good health and CMV-seropositive. The DNA sequence is TGCGCCAGCAGTAAAGGACTAGCGGGGGGGAGCTCCTACAATGAGCAGTTCTTC. Translated, this gives CASSKGLAGGSSYNEQFF.